The present TCR beta chain was sequenced within a study of blood T cell repertoires in COVID-19. Study-level background: Acute and convalescent COVID-19 specimens originated in the United States, Italy and Spain. PBMCs, B-cell-depleted T cells, or T cells were the source of the cDNA or gDNA that made up the material.

Original data processing: Scientists estimated how many nucleated cells there were by amplifying reference gene primers. Sequenced by immunoSEQ multiplex PCR; TCRdb stores in-frame clones only, minus some. V, J and clone size are taken as reported in that table, and D and trimming were inferred from the DNA itself. Here the sample spans about 81,000 clones, about 91% being singletons. The CDR3 covers 15 residues. Deletions cut 0 bases from V and 1 base from J, with 9 bases between. The germline V gene has CDR1 SGHNT and CDR2 YYREEE (reference sequence). The receptor comes from a man between 65 and 80 years old with active or convalescent COVID-19. Sequenced input: peripheral blood. The V gene is TRBV5-4, the J gene TRBJ2-3; a possible D gene is TRBD1 (5 bases). The CDR3 region has the DNA TGTGCCAGCAGCTTGGGGGGCCCTGGCACAGATACGCAGTATTTT. It translates to CASSLGGPGTDTQYF.